This T cell receptor beta chain was retrieved from a study of T cells in Graves' hyperthyroidism and ophthalmopathy. The germline CDR1 and CDR2 sequences are DFQATT and SNEGSKA (reference sequence). V was clipped by 1 base and J by 3 bases, with 12 bases between them. The CDR3 has 15 amino acids. Amplified TCR beta CDR3 regions came from RNA transcripts. The study used the HTBI primer set for a first-round RT-PCR of the TCR CDR3. One entry per CDR3 protein results from TCRdb running MiXCR on the multiplex PCR reads. Of hundreds of thousands of distinct CDR3 sequences in the sample, around 22% were seen once. The table lists this clonotype with many counts.

The receptor was derived from a woman aged 25 to 45 with Graves' ophthalmopathy. The V and J genes are TRBV20-1 and TRBJ1-4, with TRBD1 as a possible D gene (5 bases). The sample taken for sequencing was blood. The CDR3 spells CSARVAQGANEKLFF. The CDR3 nucleotides are TGCAGTGCTAGAGTAGCTCAGGGCGCTAATGAAAAACTGTTTTTT.